One TCR beta chain is described in this entry. These data come from a study of T-cell reconstitution after alpha-beta-depleted transplantation in children. The library targeted TCRbeta and was prepared with unique molecular identifiers. TCRdb called the PCR reads again in MiXCR, with one record for every CDR3 protein. This table has over 550,000 distinct CDR3 sequences, more than 9% appearing once. Germline lookup yields CDR1 LNHNV and CDR2 YYDKDF (reference sequence). This CDR3 is built from 18 residues. V lost 2 bases, J lost 7 bases, and 27 bases lay in between. The receptor was isolated from a human donor who donated a stem cell graft to a child with acute myeloid leukemia. The J gene is TRBJ2-7, the V gene TRBV15; D unresolved. Sample: PBMCs from the stem cell graft donor, taken from the stem cell graft. DNA for the CDR3: TGTGCCACCAGCAGATCAACCCCCCTCGGTACCCGTGGATGGGAGCAGTACTTC. It is translated as CATSRSTPLGTRGWEQYF.